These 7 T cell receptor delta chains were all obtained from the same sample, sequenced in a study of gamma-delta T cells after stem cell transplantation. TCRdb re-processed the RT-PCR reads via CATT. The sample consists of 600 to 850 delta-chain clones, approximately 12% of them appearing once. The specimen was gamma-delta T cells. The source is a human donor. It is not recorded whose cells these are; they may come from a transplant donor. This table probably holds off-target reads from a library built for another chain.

CDR3 amino acids: CACDTLLGDTLYTDKLIF. CDR3 sequence (DNA): TGTGCCTGTGACACTCTGCTGGGGGATACCCTGTACACCGATAAACTCATCTTT. The chain has TRDV2 and TRDJ1; 11 bases are a match to TRDD3. This CDR3 region has 18 residues. Germline V gene data show CDR1 as GEAIGNYY and CDR2 as EKD. Trimming at V came to 1 base and at J to 0 bases, leaving 9 bases not matched to a gene.

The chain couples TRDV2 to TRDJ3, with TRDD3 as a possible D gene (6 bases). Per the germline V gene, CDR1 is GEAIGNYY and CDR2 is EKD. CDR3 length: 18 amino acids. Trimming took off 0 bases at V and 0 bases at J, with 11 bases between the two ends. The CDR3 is CACDTGWGSSWDTRQMFF. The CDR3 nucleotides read TGTGCCTGTGACACCGGCTGGGGAAGCTCCTGGGACACCCGACAGATGTTTTTC.

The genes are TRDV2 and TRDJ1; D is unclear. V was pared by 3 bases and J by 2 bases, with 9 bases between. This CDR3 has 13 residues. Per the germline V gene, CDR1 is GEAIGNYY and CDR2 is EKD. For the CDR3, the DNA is TGTGCCTGTGACGCCTATGGAACCGATAAACTCATCTTT. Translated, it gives CACDAYGTDKLIF.

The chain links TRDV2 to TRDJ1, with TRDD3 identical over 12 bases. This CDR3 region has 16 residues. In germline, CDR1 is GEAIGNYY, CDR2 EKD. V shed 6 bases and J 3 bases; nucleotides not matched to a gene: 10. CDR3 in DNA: TGTGCCTGTAACTCTCTGGGGGATACGCCCGCCGATAAACTCATCTTT. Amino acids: CACNSLGDTPADKLIF.

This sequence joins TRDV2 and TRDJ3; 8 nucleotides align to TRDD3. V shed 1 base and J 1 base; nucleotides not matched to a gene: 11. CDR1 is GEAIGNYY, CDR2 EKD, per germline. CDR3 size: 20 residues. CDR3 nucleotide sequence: TGTGCCTGTGACACTAAGGAAAGGGATACGAGGTCCTGGGACACCCGACAGATGTTTTTC. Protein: CACDTKERDTRSWDTRQMFF.

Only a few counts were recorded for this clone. The CDR3 here is CACDAITTDKLIF. The CDR3 DNA reads as TGTGCCTGTGACGCGATCACCACCGATAAACTCATCTTT. The V call is TRDV2, the J call TRDJ1, with D hard to call. Germline V CDR1 and CDR2: GEAIGNYY, EKD. This CDR3 comprises 13 residues. Trimming pared 3 bases from V and 1 base from J, leaving 8 bases between.

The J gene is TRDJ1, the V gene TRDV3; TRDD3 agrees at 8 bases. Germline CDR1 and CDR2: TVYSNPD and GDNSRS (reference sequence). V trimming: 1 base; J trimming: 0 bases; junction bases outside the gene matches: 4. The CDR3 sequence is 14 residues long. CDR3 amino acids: CAFKGYGYTDKLIF. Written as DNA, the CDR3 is TGTGCCTTTAAGGGATACGGGTACACCGATAAACTCATCTTT.